The 25 T cell receptor beta chains listed next were all sequenced from one sample in a study of cytomegalovirus exposure and HLA in healthy donors. Sequenced by immunoSEQ multiplex PCR; TCRdb stores in-frame clones only, minus some. This sample has about 64,000 clones; roughly 95% occur once, and the top ten carry less than 7%. The specimen sequenced was PBMCs. The receptors stem from a young woman in good health and CMV-seropositive.

CDR3 nucleotide sequence: TGTGCCAGTAGTATGGTGGCTTCCGCTGAAGCTTTCTTT. It is translated as CASSMVASAEAFF. This chain connects TRBV19 to TRBJ1-1, with D unresolved. This CDR3 comprises 13 residues. The V end was cut by 3 bases, the J end by 6 bases, with 11 bases between. Per germline, CDR1 LNHDA and CDR2 SQIVND (reference sequence). Full variable domain (outside the CDR3, taken from reference TRBV19 and TRBJ1-1): DGGITQSPKYLFRKEGQNVTLSCEQNLNHDAMYWYRQDPGQGLRLIYYSQIVNDFQKGDIAEGYSVSREKKESFPLTVTSAQKNPTAFYLCASSMVASAEAFFGQGTRLTVV.

In its sample, this clone was seen once. V is TRBV6-4 and J is TRBJ2-7; 9 bases match TRBD2. This CDR3 is 16 amino acids long. V lost 6 bases and J lost 3; bases outside the gene matches: 12. CDR1 MRHNA and CDR2 SNTAGT come from the germline V gene. CDR3 protein: CASSQYSLAGIYEQYF. In nucleotides, the CDR3 is TGTGCCAGCAGCCAATATTCTCTAGCGGGAATCTACGAGCAGTACTTC.

CDR3 loop: CASSVVAGSPLHF. The CDR3 bases are TGTGCCAGCAGCGTAGTGGCGGGATCACCCCTCCACTTT. The J gene is TRBJ1-6, the V gene TRBV9; no clear D. The germline gives CDR1 SGDLS, CDR2 YYNGEE. V was cut by 0 bases and J by 10 bases, with 8 bases left in between. CDR3 length: 13 residues.

The gene calls are TRBV6-5 and TRBJ2-7; 9 bases match TRBD1. Per germline, CDR1 MNHEY and CDR2 SVGAGI. The trim removed 6 bases at V and 4 bases at J, leaving 7 bases unmatched. CDR3 size: 14 residues. DNA of the CDR3: TGTGCCAGCAGCGCCGGGACAGGGAGGTACGAGCAGTACTTC. Its translation: CASSAGTGRYEQYF.

This chain joins TRBV19 and TRBJ2-3, with 7 bases aligning to TRBD2. From germline, CDR1 is LNHDA and CDR2 SQIVND (reference sequence). The trim removed 4 bases at V and 6 bases at J, leaving 13 bases unmatched. The CDR3 length is 16 residues. The CDR3 spells CASSTRLAQLMDTQYF. CDR3 DNA sequence: TGTGCCAGTAGTACCCGACTAGCTCAGTTAATGGATACGCAGTATTTT.

The J gene is TRBJ2-7, the V gene TRBV5-6; no firm D call. CDR1 is SGHDT, CDR2 YYEEEE, per germline. The CDR3 has 13 amino acids. Deletions cut 2 bases from V and 7 bases from J, with 13 bases between. CDR3 amino acids: CASSFVRNYEQYF. CDR3 in DNA: TGTGCCAGCAGCTTCGTCCGTAACTATGAGCAGTACTTC.

The chain combines TRBV11-3 with TRBJ2-2, with D possibly matching TRBD1 (6 bases). Trimming removed 2 bases from V and 0 bases from J, with 10 bases in between. The CDR3 has 16 amino acids. Germline CDR1 reads SGHNT; CDR2 reads YENEEA. For the CDR3, the DNA is TGTGCCAGCAGCTTAAATCCAGGGGCGAACACCGGGGAGCTGTTTTTT. It is translated as CASSLNPGANTGELFF.

The rearrangement joins TRBV10-3 to TRBJ2-5; 12 positions match TRBD2. The CDR3 spans 15 residues. The J segment lost 5 bases and the V segment lost 11 bases, leaving 12 bases of the junction unmatched. Looked up from germline, CDR1 is ENHRY and CDR2 is SYGVKD. This chain's CDR3 is CASRTSGGTSETQYF. DNA of the CDR3: TGTGCCTCGCGAACTAGCGGGGGGACTTCGGAGACCCAGTACTTC.

The rearrangement links TRBV2 to TRBJ2-5; 14 bases fit TRBD2. The CDR3 is 13 residues long. V trimming: 9 bases; J trimming: 3 bases; junction bases outside the gene matches: 0. Germline lookup yields CDR1 SNHLY and CDR2 FYNNEI. The DNA for the CDR3 is TGTGCCAGGGGACTAGCGGGAGAAGAGACCCAGTACTTC. Its protein product is CARGLAGEETQYF.

The genes are TRBV5-4 and TRBJ2-1, with 10 bases matching TRBD2. This CDR3 region has 15 residues. Germline values: CDR1 SGHNT, CDR2 YYREEE (reference sequence). V lost 3 bases and J lost 7; bases outside the gene matches: 7. CDR3 nucleotides: TGTGCCAGCAGCTGGCTAGCGGGAGTTGGGAATGAGCAGTTCTTC. Protein product: CASSWLAGVGNEQFF.

The DNA for the CDR3 is TGCAGCGTTCCCTCTTCGGGGACAGGGTCAATGGGTGAGCAGTTCTTC. Amino acids: CSVPSSGTGSMGEQFF. V usage is TRBV29-1 and J usage is TRBJ2-1; TRBD1 aligns across 9 bases. Germline V gene data show CDR1 as SQVTM and CDR2 as ANQGSEA. Trimming took 5 bases from V and 9 from J; bases not matched to a gene: 17. The CDR3 is made up of 16 amino acids.

The chain carries TRBV4-2 and TRBJ2-7; 9 bases agree with TRBD2. The length of the CDR3 is 16 residues. Germline CDR1 and CDR2: LGHNA and YNFKEQ. The V and J ends lost 1 base and 3 bases, in that order; junction bases with no gene match: 7. The CDR3 bases are TGTGCCAGCAGCCAAGCACCGGGACTAGCTGGCTACGAGCAGTACTTC. Its protein is CASSQAPGLAGYEQYF.

V is TRBV28 and J is TRBJ2-7; D is possibly TRBD2 (6 bases). Germline lookup yields CDR1 MDHEN and CDR2 SYDVKM. CDR3 length equals 11 residues. In nucleotides, the CDR3 is TGTAGTTTCGGGAGACCCTACGAGCAGTACTTC. It yields the protein CSFGRPYEQYF.

The rearrangement links TRBV6-5 to TRBJ1-2; D is unclear. The CDR3 length is 13 residues. CDR1 and CDR2 from the germline V gene are MNHEY and SVGAGI. Trimming removed 2 bases from V and 6 bases from J, with 10 bases in between. The CDR3, as DNA: TGTGCCAGCAGTTACCCGGCCGGGAATGGCTACACCTTC. It codes for CASSYPAGNGYTF.

This clone came up once. The chain uses TRBV10-3 and TRBJ2-3, with 10 bases lining up with TRBD2. V trimming: 2 bases; J trimming: 0 bases; junction bases outside the gene matches: 5. CDR1 and CDR2 (germline): ENHRY, SYGVKD. This CDR3 has 17 amino acids. The CDR3 sequence is CAISELAGEKSTDTQYF. The CDR3, as DNA: TGTGCCATCAGTGAGCTAGCGGGAGAGAAAAGCACAGATACGCAGTATTTT.

The chain uses TRBV5-5 and TRBJ2-7; TRBD2 is a possible D gene (5 bases). Germline V gene data show CDR1 as SGHKS and CDR2 as YYEKEE (reference sequence). The CDR3 is 16 residues long. V lost 0 bases to trimming and J lost 0 bases, with 13 bases between them. CDR3 bases: TGTGCCAGCAGCTTGGGTCCAGCGGACCTCTCCTACGAGCAGTACTTC. As protein: CASSLGPADLSYEQYF.

This chain joins TRBV28 and TRBJ2-1; no firm D call. Germline CDR1 and CDR2: MDHEN and SYDVKM. Trimming took 4 bases from V and 15 from J, leaving 22 bases between them. CDR3 length equals 14 residues. In nucleotides, the CDR3 is TGTGCCAGCAGTTCCCCCCCGGAAACGCCTAGAGCGTTCTTC. It yields the protein CASSSPPETPRAFF.

This chain links TRBV15 with TRBJ2-7; 7 nucleotides align to TRBD2. Germline V gene data show CDR1 as LNHNV and CDR2 as YYDKDF (reference sequence). V shed 0 bases and J 1 base; nucleotides not matched to a gene: 3. There are 15 residues in the CDR3. The CDR3 sequence: CATSRDPGGSYEQYF. Here the CDR3 DNA reads TGTGCCACCAGCAGAGACCCCGGGGGGTCCTACGAGCAGTACTTC.

This chain uses TRBV4-1 with TRBJ2-1; D unclear. The germline V gene encodes CDR1 MGHRA and CDR2 YSYEKL. CDR3 length: 15 amino acids. V gave up 0 bases and J gave up 0 bases, with 6 bases separating them. The CDR3 sequence is CASSQEASSYNEQFF. The CDR3 nucleotides read TGCGCCAGCAGCCAAGAAGCTAGCTCCTACAATGAGCAGTTCTTC.

The chain is built from TRBV11-3 and TRBJ2-2; the match to TRBD2 covers 14 bases. With 5 bases clipped from V and 11 bases from J, the junction kept 7 bases outside the gene matches. The CDR3 is made up of 15 amino acids. Germline CDR1 is SGHNT and CDR2 is YENEEA. The CDR3 spells CASSVGTSGSRELFF. CDR3 nucleotide sequence: TGTGCCAGCAGCGTCGGGACTAGCGGGAGTAGAGAGCTGTTTTTT. Full variable domain (remainder filled in from reference TRBV11-3 and TRBJ2-2): EAGVVQSPRYKIIEKKQPVAFWCNPISGHNTLYWYLQNLGQGPELLIRYENEEAVDDSQLPKDRFSAERLKGVDSTLKIQPAELGDSAVYLCASSVGTSGSRELFFGEGSRLTVL.

This rearrangement joins TRBV6-5 to TRBJ2-1; 12 nucleotides match TRBD2. V trimming: 6 bases; J trimming: 8 bases; junction bases outside the gene matches: 8. The CDR3 has 15 residues. Germline assignment: CDR1 MNHEY and CDR2 SVGAGI. The DNA for the CDR3 is TGTGCCAGCAGCGACCTAGCGGGAGGGCGTCATGAGCAGTTCTTC. This translates into CASSDLAGGRHEQFF.

The V call is TRBV5-4, the J call TRBJ2-7; D is perhaps TRBD1 (6 bases). V shed 0 bases and J shed 7 bases, with 23 bases lying between them. CDR3 length: 17 amino acids. Germline V gene data show CDR1 as SGHNT and CDR2 as YYREEE (reference sequence). The CDR3 loop is CASSLEGRPGAWKEQYF. CDR3 nucleotide sequence: TGTGCCAGCAGCTTGGAGGGAAGGCCAGGGGCTTGGAAAGAGCAGTACTTC.

The chain has TRBV30 and TRBJ1-4, with 7 positions matching TRBD1. The CDR3 sequence is 14 residues long. The V segment lost 2 bases and the J segment 5 bases; nucleotides outside the gene matches: 5. Germline loops: CDR1 GTSNPN, CDR2 SVGIG (reference sequence). In nucleotides, the CDR3 is TGTGCCTGGAGTCTGGGCAGGGGGAATGAAAAACTGTTTTTT. It is translated as CAWSLGRGNEKLFF.

V is TRBV27 and J is TRBJ1-2; D may be TRBD1 (6 bases). Trimming left V 2 bases short and J 3 bases short, with 10 bases between. The CDR3 is made up of 14 amino acids. In germline, CDR1 is MNHEY, CDR2 SMNVEV (reference sequence). CDR3 loop: CASSLGGHDYGYTF. For the CDR3, the DNA is TGTGCCAGCAGTTTAGGGGGACATGACTATGGCTACACCTTC.

The chain couples TRBV2 to TRBJ1-5; maybe TRBD1 (5 bases). Germline V gene data show CDR1 as SNHLY and CDR2 as FYNNEI. The CDR3 covers 14 residues. The germline V and J ends were trimmed by 7 bases and 2 bases, with 12 bases remaining between them. The CDR3 DNA sequence: TGTGCCAGCAATCAGGGAAGGGGCAATCAGCCCCAGCATTTT. Residues: CASNQGRGNQPQHF. Based on the CDR3 plus reference TRBV2 and TRBJ1-5, the full variable domain is EPEVTQTPSHQVTQMGQEVILRCVPISNHLYFYWYRQILGQKVEFLVSFYNNEISEKSEIFDDQFSVERPDGSNFTLKIRSTKLEDSAMYFCASNQGRGNQPQHFGDGTRLSIL.